This entry lists 9 T cell receptor beta chains sequenced from one sample in a study of vaccination and CD4 T cells after COVID-19. Researchers used the Oncomine TCR Beta short-read assay to sequence DNA from cultured CD4+ T cells. TCRdb independently ran MiXCR on the PCR reads; one entry per CDR3 protein. The table shows 14,000 to 15,000 distinct CDR3 sequences, with around 46% occurring only once. The treatment: roughly 11-day PBMC culture with coronavirus spike peptide pools or control peptides (ViraFEST assay). These TCRs are of unknown antigen specificity. The specimen was CD4+ T cells from blood, cultured in vitro. The receptor set was obtained from a human donor who had recovered from COVID-19.

The V call is TRBV11-1, the J call TRBJ2-1; TRBD1 or TRBD2 may be the D gene (6 bases each). Deletions cut 5 bases from V and 0 bases from J, with 11 bases between. The CDR3 consists of 15 residues. CDR1 and CDR2 from the germline V gene are SGHAT and FQDESV (reference sequence). CDR3 amino acids: CASSAGTISYNEQFF. The CDR3 coding sequence is TGTGCCAGCAGCGCGGGGACAATCTCCTACAATGAGCAGTTCTTC.

V gene TRBV5-1 combines with J gene TRBJ2-7; possibly TRBD1 or TRBD2 for D (5 bases each). V was shortened by 8 bases and J by 6 bases, with 21 bases between the two germline ends. Germline V gene sequence: CDR1 SGHRS, CDR2 YFSETQ. CDR3 length: 14 amino acids. The CDR3 sequence: CARNPGRESSEQYF. CDR3 in DNA: TGCGCCAGAAACCCGGGACGCGAGTCGTCCGAGCAGTACTTC. The whole variable domain, remainder taken from reference TRBV5-1 and TRBJ2-7, is KAGVTQTPRYLIKTRGQQVTLSCSPISGHRSVSWYQQTPGQGLQFLFEYFSETQRNKGNFPGRFSGRQFSNSRSEMNVSTLELGDSALYLCARNPGRESSEQYFGPGTRLTVT.

The rearrangement joins TRBV6-2 or TRBV6-3 to TRBJ2-3; 7 bases line up with TRBD1. Trimming cost V 7 bases and J 6 bases; bases outside gene matches: 10. The CDR3 has 14 residues. Germline V gives CDR1 MNHEY, CDR2 SVGEGT. CDR3 sequence: CASTPDRAPDTQYF. CDR3 nucleotide sequence: TGTGCCAGCACCCCCGACAGGGCCCCCGATACGCAGTATTTT.

The CDR3 is CASSLAGSNQPQHF. In DNA, the CDR3 is TGTGCCAGCAGCTTAGCTGGAAGCAATCAGCCCCAGCATTTT. V gene TRBV7-8 combines with J gene TRBJ1-5; D call uncertain. The V gene's germline CDR1 is SGHVS and CDR2 FQNEAQ. V lost 0 bases and J lost 1, with 4 bases in between. The CDR3 is made up of 14 amino acids.

The chain uses TRBV4-2 and TRBJ1-2; possibly TRBD1 for D (5 bases). Germline V gene data show CDR1 as LGHNA and CDR2 as YNFKEQ. Trimming removed 0 bases from V and 8 bases from J, with 16 bases in between. This CDR3 has 15 residues. The CDR3 bases are TGTGCCAGCAGCCAAGACCGCGACAGTCGGAGGGGCTACACCTTC. The encoded protein is CASSQDRDSRRGYTF.

The genes are TRBV7-2 and TRBJ1-2, with D unclear. The CDR3 is made up of 12 amino acids. Germline CDR1 SGHTA, CDR2 FQGNSA. The V end lost 3 bases, the J end lost 5 bases, and 7 bases lay between the germline ends. In DNA form, the CDR3 reads TGTGCCAGCAGCTTTAGGGCTTATGGCTACACCTTC. Its protein is CASSFRAYGYTF.

CDR3: CASSPRQGATDTQYF. In nucleotides, the CDR3 is TGTGCCAGCAGCCCAAGACAGGGGGCCACAGATACGCAGTATTTT. This sequence joins TRBV11-3 and TRBJ2-3; 10 nucleotides align to TRBD1. The CDR3 runs to 15 residues. Germline values: CDR1 SGHNT, CDR2 YENEEA. V lost 5 bases and J lost 2; bases outside the gene matches: 4.

This clonotype was seen a handful of times. J is TRBJ2-1 and V is TRBV7-2; D is ambiguous. Germline assignment: CDR1 SGHTA and CDR2 FQGNSA. The V end was cut by 2 bases, the J end by 2 bases, with 10 bases between. This CDR3 contains 15 residues. The CDR3 loop reads CASSLSRPPYNEQFF. The CDR3 DNA reads as TGTGCCAGCAGCTTAAGTCGGCCACCCTACAATGAGCAGTTCTTC.

Worth noting for this clonotype: A junction boundary mismatches the germline segment, possibly from a read error. This chain uses TRBV20-1 with TRBJ1-1; D gene unclear. The CDR3 covers 13 residues. CDR1 DFQATT and CDR2 SNEGSKA come from the germline V gene (reference sequence). The CDR3 sequence is CSARDPGDTEAFF. CDR3 coding DNA: TGCAGTGCAAGAGATCCTGGGGACACTGAAGCTTTCTTT.